The T cell receptor beta chain described here comes from a study of human T cells and chemical hapten exposure. About the research overall: The study patch tested 0.01% DPC on the upper back and read results at 6 days. Study observations and caveats: Expanded TCRs showed more large CDR3 clusters than pre-sensitization or healthy control sets. TCRs at a frequency above 1 in 1000 stayed unchanged with DPC sensitization.

The CDR3 loop spans 13 amino acids. V was pared by 7 bases and J by 8 bases, with 16 bases between. Germline CDR1 reads MNHEY; CDR2 reads SVGAGI. Time point given: patch test 3, about 24 weeks after DPC sensitization. As for treatment: therapeutic diphenylcyclopropenone sensitization with weekly scalp DPC. This clonotype was detected only a few times. Its antigen is currently unknown. Authors' analysis steps: Sampled TCR counts reached a median of approximately 100,000 per sample, with values ranging from 23,224 to 690,600. TCRdb recomputed calls from the RACE reads with MiXCR, one row per CDR3 protein. The V and J calls here are based on TCRdb, not the publication. The sample holds 80,000 to 100,000 distinct CDR3 sequences, 10% to 13% seen once.

The sample was whole blood, taken in connection with sensitization to the hapten diphenylcyclopropenone (DPC). The chain is built from TRBV6-5 and TRBJ2-3, with D perhaps given as TRBD1 or TRBD2 (5 bases each). The receptor comes from a woman aged 45-60 years with alopecia areata. Some clones in this sample may be carry-over from other donors' samples. The CDR3 spells CASIPTRGGTQYF. The CDR3 DNA reads TGTGCCAGCATTCCCACGAGGGGTGGTACGCAGTATTTT.